Listed below are T cell receptor beta chains from one sample, sequenced in a study of cytomegalovirus exposure and HLA in healthy donors. Profiling relied on immunoSEQ multiplex PCR, and the TCRdb table lists in-frame clones only, not all of them. The sample records over 110,000 clones, about four fifths being singletons. The material sequenced was PBMCs. The receptor set was obtained from a female donor in good health and CMV-seronegative. CDR3s include the opening cysteine and the closing phenylalanine or tryptophan. The order of the fields is D gene, clone size, J gene, V gene, CDR3 protein, CDR3 DNA. The D gene is left open where the match is weak. Size is omitted from some rows. Given values are once, few, many or a class for expanded clones.

D: TRBD2; size: .; J: TRBJ2-5; V: TRBV10-3; CDR3: CAISTTSGRGETQYF; DNA: TGTGCCATCAGTACGACTAGCGGGAGGGGAGAGACCCAGTACTTC
D: .; size: few; J: TRBJ2-1; V: TRBV6-6; CDR3: CASSYSSYNEQFF; DNA: TGTGCCAGCAGTTACTCTTCTTACAATGAGCAGTTCTTC
D: .; size: .; J: TRBJ2-4; V: TRBV6-4; CDR3: CASSVRVNIQYF; DNA: TGTGCCAGCAGTGTGAGGGTTAACATTCAGTACTTC
D: .; size: .; J: TRBJ1-1; V: TRBV6-4; CDR3: CASSADRNTEAFF; DNA: TGTGCCAGCAGTGCGGACAGGAACACTGAAGCTTTCTTT
D: TRBD1; size: .; J: TRBJ1-2; V: TRBV19; CDR3: CASRTTGACGYTF; DNA: TGTGCCAGTAGGACGACAGGGGCCTGCGGCTACACCTTC
D: .; size: .; J: TRBJ1-4; V: TRBV28; CDR3: CASSTPGQGEKLFF; DNA: TGTGCCAGCAGTACTCCCGGGCAGGGAGAAAAACTGTTTTTT
D: .; size: .; J: TRBJ2-7; V: TRBV7-8; CDR3: CASSFGVQSYEQYF; DNA: TGTGCCAGCAGCTTCGGGGTCCAATCCTACGAGCAGTACTTC
D: .; size: .; J: TRBJ2-1; V: TRBV28; CDR3: CASSLAGRNEQFF; DNA: TGTGCCAGCAGTTTAGCGGGACGAAATGAGCAGTTCTTC
D: TRBD2; size: .; J: TRBJ2-3; V: TRBV9; CDR3: CASSPRTSGLTDTQYF; DNA: TGTGCCAGCAGCCCACGGACTAGCGGGCTCACAGATACGCAGTATTTT
D: TRBD1; size: .; J: TRBJ2-7; V: TRBV28; CDR3: CASSPRTGHEQYF; DNA: TGTGCCAGCAGTCCCAGGACAGGGCACGAGCAGTACTTC
D: .; size: .; J: TRBJ1-2; V: TRBV7-2; CDR3: CASSLPTGRGYGYTF; DNA: TGTGCCAGCAGCTTACCTACAGGGAGAGGTTATGGCTACACCTTC
D: TRBD1; size: once; J: TRBJ2-7; V: TRBV9; CDR3: CASSATGASYEQYF; DNA: TGTGCCAGCAGCGCGACAGGGGCGTCCTACGAGCAGTACTTC
D: TRBD1; size: few; J: TRBJ2-7; V: TRBV5-1; CDR3: CASSWGTGEGEQYF; DNA: TGCGCCAGCAGCTGGGGGACAGGGGAGGGCGAGCAGTACTTC
D: .; size: .; J: TRBJ2-5; V: TRBV6-5; CDR3: CASSYGLAALETQYF; DNA: TGTGCCAGCAGTTACGGGTTAGCCGCACTAGAGACCCAGTACTTC
D: TRBD1; size: .; J: TRBJ1-5; V: TRBV30; CDR3: CAWSVPGTGLQPQHF; DNA: TGTGCCTGGAGTGTACCCGGGACAGGGTTGCAGCCCCAGCATTTT
D: .; size: .; J: TRBJ1-5; V: TRBV19; CDR3: CASSIVGGYAGQPQHF; DNA: TGTGCCAGTAGTATAGTTGGAGGGTATGCGGGTCAGCCCCAGCATTTT
D: .; size: .; J: TRBJ1-5; V: TRBV28; CDR3: CASSFFDSSNQPQHF; DNA: TGTGCCAGCAGTTTTTTCGACAGTAGCAATCAGCCCCAGCATTTT
D: .; size: .; J: TRBJ1-5; V: TRBV6-5; CDR3: CASSYSPRQPQHF; DNA: TGTGCCAGCAGTTACTCCCCGAGACAGCCCCAGCATTTT
D: .; size: .; J: TRBJ1-1; V: TRBV6-5; CDR3: CASRGGGTTEAFF; DNA: TGTGCCAGCCGCGGGGGTGGGACCACTGAAGCTTTCTTT
D: .; size: few; J: TRBJ1-5; V: TRBV10-3; CDR3: CAISDGRLGNQPQHF; DNA: TGTGCCATCAGTGATGGCAGGTTGGGCAATCAGCCCCAGCATTTT
D: .; size: .; J: TRBJ2-4; V: TRBV2; CDR3: CASRTRTTKNIQYF; DNA: TGTGCCAGCAGGACCAGGACTACGAAAAACATTCAGTACTTC
D: TRBD2; size: .; J: TRBJ2-1; V: TRBV7-2; CDR3: CASSFGGTSGSYEQFF; DNA: TGTGCCAGCAGCTTCGGGGGGACTAGCGGGAGTTATGAGCAGTTCTTC